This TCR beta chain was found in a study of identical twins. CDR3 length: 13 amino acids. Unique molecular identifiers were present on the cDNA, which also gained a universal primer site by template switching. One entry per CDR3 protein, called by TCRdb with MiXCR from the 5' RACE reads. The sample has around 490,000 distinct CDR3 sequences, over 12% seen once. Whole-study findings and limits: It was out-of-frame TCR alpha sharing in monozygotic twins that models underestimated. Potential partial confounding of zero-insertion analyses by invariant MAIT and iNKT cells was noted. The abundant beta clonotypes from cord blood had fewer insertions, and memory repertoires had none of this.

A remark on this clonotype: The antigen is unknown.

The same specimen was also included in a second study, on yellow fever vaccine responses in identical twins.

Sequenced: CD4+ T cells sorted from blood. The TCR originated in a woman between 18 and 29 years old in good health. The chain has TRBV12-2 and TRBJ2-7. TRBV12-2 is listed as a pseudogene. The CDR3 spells CASRSNTSYEQYV. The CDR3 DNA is TGTGCAAGTCGCTCCAACACCTCCTACGAGCAGTACGTC.